These T cell receptor beta chains were read from a single sample in a study of patients and donors after allogeneic stem cell transplantation. Via MiXCR, TCRdb re-called the RT-PCR reads, giving one row per CDR3 protein. The repertoire holds approximately 410,000 distinct CDR3 sequences, roughly 17% seen once, with 6.5% to 7.5% in the top ten. Sequencing was carried out using blood, either unsorted or a sorted T cell fraction (not recorded which). Receptors originate from a human donor who was either an allogeneic HSCT recipient or a stem cell or donor lymphocyte infusion donor (not recorded which). It is not recorded whose cells these are; they may come from a transplant donor. Each CDR3 is given with its conserved first and last residue. The D gene is left open where the match is weak. Clone size is not always given. Where it is, it says once, few, many or a class for expanded clones.

D gene: TRBD2; J gene: TRBJ2-1; V gene: TRBV24-1; clone size: .; CDR3 protein: CATSGTSGRATEQFF; CDR3 DNA: TGTGCCACCAGTGGGACTAGCGGGAGGGCCACTGAGCAGTTCTTC
D gene: .; J gene: TRBJ1-1; V gene: TRBV20-1; clone size: few; CDR3 protein: CSARKLGLENTEAFF; CDR3 DNA: TGCAGTGCTAGAAAGTTAGGGTTAGAGAACACTGAAGCTTTCTTT
D gene: .; J gene: TRBJ2-7; V gene: TRBV2; clone size: .; CDR3 protein: CAREEPVGEQYF; CDR3 DNA: TGTGCCAGGGAGGAACCGGTGGGCGAGCAGTACTTC
D gene: .; J gene: TRBJ2-1; V gene: TRBV7-2; clone size: few; CDR3 protein: CASSLAAPQNEQFF; CDR3 DNA: TGTGCCAGCAGCTTAGCTGCGCCCCAGAATGAGCAGTTCTTC
D gene: .; J gene: TRBJ1-5; V gene: TRBV6-4; clone size: .; CDR3 protein: CASSALGGGQPQHF; CDR3 DNA: TGTGCCAGCAGCGCTTTGGGCGGAGGACAGCCCCAGCATTTT
D gene: TRBD1; J gene: TRBJ1-1; V gene: TRBV29-1; clone size: few; CDR3 protein: CSVATTGWYDTEAFF; CDR3 DNA: TGCAGCGTGGCTACGACAGGGTGGTATGACACTGAAGCTTTCTTT
D gene: .; J gene: TRBJ2-3; V gene: TRBV7-8; clone size: few; CDR3 protein: CASSLSELPGGVADTQYF; CDR3 DNA: TGTGCCAGCAGCTTAAGTGAACTACCCGGTGGGGTGGCAGATACGCAGTATTTT
D gene: TRBD1; J gene: TRBJ1-1; V gene: TRBV7-9; clone size: few; CDR3 protein: CASSTKTGGPEAFF; CDR3 DNA: TGTGCCAGCAGCACCAAGACAGGGGGCCCTGAAGCTTTCTTT
D gene: .; J gene: TRBJ1-2; V gene: TRBV6-1; clone size: many; CDR3 protein: CASSPPFWRYPTNYGYTF; CDR3 DNA: TGTGCCAGCAGCCCCCCGTTTTGGCGCTACCCGACTAACTATGGCTACACCTTC
D gene: TRBD1; J gene: TRBJ2-7; V gene: TRBV20-1; clone size: few; CDR3 protein: CSAPNRDRANHEQYF; CDR3 DNA: TGCAGTGCCCCCAACCGGGACAGGGCGAACCACGAGCAGTACTTC
D gene: .; J gene: TRBJ1-2; V gene: TRBV5-4; clone size: many; CDR3 protein: CASSLDGYGYTF; CDR3 DNA: TGTGCCAGCAGCTTGGACGGATATGGCTACACCTTC
D gene: .; J gene: TRBJ1-1; V gene: TRBV2; clone size: few; CDR3 protein: CASSERGSTEAFF; CDR3 DNA: TGTGCCAGCAGTGAGAGGGGAAGCACTGAAGCTTTCTTT
D gene: .; J gene: TRBJ2-3; V gene: TRBV6-1; clone size: .; CDR3 protein: CASKRRSSTDTQYF; CDR3 DNA: TGTGCCAGCAAGAGGAGATCTAGCACAGATACGCAGTATTTT
D gene: .; J gene: TRBJ1-1; V gene: TRBV29-1; clone size: .; CDR3 protein: CSVKLLNLNTEAFF; CDR3 DNA: TGCAGCGTTAAATTACTAAACCTGAACACTGAAGCTTTCTTT
D gene: TRBD2; J gene: TRBJ2-6; V gene: TRBV7-8; clone size: .; CDR3 protein: CASRPGLAETTGANVLTF; CDR3 DNA: TGTGCCAGCAGGCCGGGACTAGCGGAGACCACCGGGGCCAACGTCCTGACTTTC
D gene: .; J gene: TRBJ1-2; V gene: TRBV29-1; clone size: few; CDR3 protein: CSVETITNYGYTF; CDR3 DNA: TGCAGCGTTGAGACTATCACTAACTATGGCTACACCTTC
D gene: .; J gene: TRBJ2-5; V gene: TRBV5-1; clone size: .; CDR3 protein: CASSRGQETQYF; CDR3 DNA: TGCGCCAGCAGTCGGGGTCAAGAGACCCAGTACTTC
D gene: .; J gene: TRBJ1-5; V gene: TRBV7-3; clone size: .; CDR3 protein: CASTPPQHF; CDR3 DNA: TGTGCCAGCACCCCGCCCCAGCATTTT
D gene: TRBD1; J gene: TRBJ2-7; V gene: TRBV29-1; clone size: .; CDR3 protein: CSVTSGTGDYNEQYF; CDR3 DNA: TGCAGCGTGACCTCTGGGACAGGAGACTACAACGAGCAGTACTTC
D gene: TRBD1; J gene: TRBJ2-2; V gene: TRBV10-3; clone size: .; CDR3 protein: CAIRRRDRANTGELFF; CDR3 DNA: TGTGCCATCAGACGCCGGGACAGGGCAAACACCGGGGAGCTGTTTTTT
D gene: .; J gene: TRBJ2-7; V gene: TRBV2; clone size: .; CDR3 protein: CASSGNDLEQYF; CDR3 DNA: TGTGCCAGCAGTGGAAACGATCTGGAGCAGTACTTC
D gene: .; J gene: TRBJ2-3; V gene: TRBV21-1; clone size: .; CDR3 protein: CASSASRGDTQYF; CDR3 DNA: TGTGCCAGCAGCGCATCCCGAGGGGATACGCAGTATTTT
D gene: TRBD2; J gene: TRBJ2-7; V gene: TRBV4-2; clone size: .; CDR3 protein: CASSPGGLAGPYEQYF; CDR3 DNA: TGTGCCAGCAGCCCGGGGGGACTAGCGGGTCCTTACGAGCAGTACTTC
D gene: .; J gene: TRBJ2-5; V gene: TRBV24-1; clone size: few; CDR3 protein: CATSDPGTFGTQYF; CDR3 DNA: TGTGCCACCAGTGATCCCGGGACTTTTGGGACCCAGTACTTC
D gene: .; J gene: TRBJ2-7; V gene: TRBV2; clone size: few; CDR3 protein: CASSNDPRLSEQYF; CDR3 DNA: TGTGCCAGCAGTAACGACCCCAGGCTGTCCGAGCAGTACTTC
D gene: .; J gene: TRBJ2-5; V gene: TRBV24-1; clone size: few; CDR3 protein: CATSDFSWETQYF; CDR3 DNA: TGTGCCACCAGTGATTTTAGCTGGGAGACCCAGTACTTC
D gene: TRBD1; J gene: TRBJ2-3; V gene: TRBV2; clone size: few; CDR3 protein: CASNSDRGRTDTQYF; CDR3 DNA: TGTGCCAGCAACTCTGACAGGGGACGCACAGATACGCAGTATTTT
D gene: TRBD1; J gene: TRBJ1-1; V gene: TRBV10-3; clone size: few; CDR3 protein: CAITKTGLPTEAFF; CDR3 DNA: TGTGCCATCACCAAGACAGGGTTGCCCACTGAAGCTTTCTTT
D gene: .; J gene: TRBJ1-2; V gene: TRBV7-3; clone size: .; CDR3 protein: CASSSADGYYGYTF; CDR3 DNA: TGTGCCAGCAGCTCAGCGGACGGCTACTATGGCTACACCTTC
D gene: .; J gene: TRBJ1-6; V gene: TRBV6-5; clone size: few; CDR3 protein: CASSYLQGLPFSYNSPLHF; CDR3 DNA: TGTGCCAGCAGTTACTTGCAGGGACTTCCATTCTCCTATAATTCACCCCTCCACTTT
D gene: .; J gene: TRBJ2-1; V gene: TRBV9; clone size: few; CDR3 protein: CASSVATSRAYNEQFF; CDR3 DNA: TGTGCCAGCAGCGTAGCGACTTCCCGGGCCTACAATGAGCAGTTCTTC
D gene: .; J gene: TRBJ2-7; V gene: TRBV28; clone size: .; CDR3 protein: CASSQQGFGTGEQYF; CDR3 DNA: TGTGCCAGCAGTCAGCAGGGGTTCGGAACGGGGGAGCAGTACTTC
D gene: TRBD1; J gene: TRBJ2-3; V gene: TRBV5-4; clone size: few; CDR3 protein: CASSSRTGLATDTQYF; CDR3 DNA: TGTGCCAGCAGCTCCCGGACAGGGCTTGCCACAGATACGCAGTATTTT
D gene: TRBD2; J gene: TRBJ2-3; V gene: TRBV24-1; clone size: few; CDR3 protein: CATSLAGESTDTQYF; CDR3 DNA: TGTGCCACCAGCCTAGCGGGGGAAAGCACAGATACGCAGTATTTT
D gene: .; J gene: TRBJ2-1; V gene: TRBV7-6; clone size: few; CDR3 protein: CASSLRNLRWGVNNEQFF; CDR3 DNA: TGTGCCAGCAGCTTAAGGAACCTCAGGTGGGGGGTGAACAATGAGCAGTTCTTC
D gene: TRBD1; J gene: TRBJ1-4; V gene: TRBV6-1; clone size: few; CDR3 protein: CASSPTGGIEKLFF; CDR3 DNA: TGTGCCAGCAGCCCGACAGGGGGCATTGAAAAACTGTTTTTT
D gene: .; J gene: TRBJ1-6; V gene: TRBV7-9; clone size: .; CDR3 protein: CASSLSGRYNSPLHF; CDR3 DNA: TGTGCCAGCAGCTTATCAGGACGGTATAATTCACCCCTCCACTTT
D gene: .; J gene: TRBJ1-2; V gene: TRBV4-1; clone size: many; CDR3 protein: CASSHPPTGSGYTF; CDR3 DNA: TGCGCCAGCAGCCATCCCCCAACAGGGAGTGGCTACACCTTC
D gene: TRBD1; J gene: TRBJ2-3; V gene: TRBV12-3/TRBV12-4; clone size: many; CDR3 protein: CASNFWTGSADTQYF; CDR3 DNA: TGTGCCAGCAATTTTTGGACAGGGAGTGCGGATACGCAGTATTTT
D gene: .; J gene: TRBJ1-4; V gene: TRBV7-9; clone size: few; CDR3 protein: CASRMRTEPDEKLFF; CDR3 DNA: TGTGCCAGCAGAATGAGGACAGAACCAGATGAAAAACTGTTTTTT
D gene: TRBD2; J gene: TRBJ2-2; V gene: TRBV7-3; clone size: .; CDR3 protein: CASNLGGIGELFF; CDR3 DNA: TGTGCCAGCAACCTGGGGGGGATCGGGGAGCTGTTTTTT
D gene: TRBD2; J gene: TRBJ2-5; V gene: TRBV5-8; clone size: .; CDR3 protein: CASSLSLAGRRQTQYF; CDR3 DNA: TGTGCCAGCAGCTTGTCACTAGCGGGTCGCAGGCAGACCCAGTACTTC
D gene: TRBD1; J gene: TRBJ2-4; V gene: TRBV20-1; clone size: few; CDR3 protein: CSAARTGGNLLAKNIQYF; CDR3 DNA: TGCAGTGCTGCCAGGACAGGGGGTAACCTCCTAGCCAAAAACATTCAGTACTTC
D gene: .; J gene: TRBJ1-6; V gene: TRBV30; clone size: .; CDR3 protein: CGVGGNNSPLHF; CDR3 DNA: TGTGGCGTTGGGGGAAATAATTCACCCCTCCACTTT